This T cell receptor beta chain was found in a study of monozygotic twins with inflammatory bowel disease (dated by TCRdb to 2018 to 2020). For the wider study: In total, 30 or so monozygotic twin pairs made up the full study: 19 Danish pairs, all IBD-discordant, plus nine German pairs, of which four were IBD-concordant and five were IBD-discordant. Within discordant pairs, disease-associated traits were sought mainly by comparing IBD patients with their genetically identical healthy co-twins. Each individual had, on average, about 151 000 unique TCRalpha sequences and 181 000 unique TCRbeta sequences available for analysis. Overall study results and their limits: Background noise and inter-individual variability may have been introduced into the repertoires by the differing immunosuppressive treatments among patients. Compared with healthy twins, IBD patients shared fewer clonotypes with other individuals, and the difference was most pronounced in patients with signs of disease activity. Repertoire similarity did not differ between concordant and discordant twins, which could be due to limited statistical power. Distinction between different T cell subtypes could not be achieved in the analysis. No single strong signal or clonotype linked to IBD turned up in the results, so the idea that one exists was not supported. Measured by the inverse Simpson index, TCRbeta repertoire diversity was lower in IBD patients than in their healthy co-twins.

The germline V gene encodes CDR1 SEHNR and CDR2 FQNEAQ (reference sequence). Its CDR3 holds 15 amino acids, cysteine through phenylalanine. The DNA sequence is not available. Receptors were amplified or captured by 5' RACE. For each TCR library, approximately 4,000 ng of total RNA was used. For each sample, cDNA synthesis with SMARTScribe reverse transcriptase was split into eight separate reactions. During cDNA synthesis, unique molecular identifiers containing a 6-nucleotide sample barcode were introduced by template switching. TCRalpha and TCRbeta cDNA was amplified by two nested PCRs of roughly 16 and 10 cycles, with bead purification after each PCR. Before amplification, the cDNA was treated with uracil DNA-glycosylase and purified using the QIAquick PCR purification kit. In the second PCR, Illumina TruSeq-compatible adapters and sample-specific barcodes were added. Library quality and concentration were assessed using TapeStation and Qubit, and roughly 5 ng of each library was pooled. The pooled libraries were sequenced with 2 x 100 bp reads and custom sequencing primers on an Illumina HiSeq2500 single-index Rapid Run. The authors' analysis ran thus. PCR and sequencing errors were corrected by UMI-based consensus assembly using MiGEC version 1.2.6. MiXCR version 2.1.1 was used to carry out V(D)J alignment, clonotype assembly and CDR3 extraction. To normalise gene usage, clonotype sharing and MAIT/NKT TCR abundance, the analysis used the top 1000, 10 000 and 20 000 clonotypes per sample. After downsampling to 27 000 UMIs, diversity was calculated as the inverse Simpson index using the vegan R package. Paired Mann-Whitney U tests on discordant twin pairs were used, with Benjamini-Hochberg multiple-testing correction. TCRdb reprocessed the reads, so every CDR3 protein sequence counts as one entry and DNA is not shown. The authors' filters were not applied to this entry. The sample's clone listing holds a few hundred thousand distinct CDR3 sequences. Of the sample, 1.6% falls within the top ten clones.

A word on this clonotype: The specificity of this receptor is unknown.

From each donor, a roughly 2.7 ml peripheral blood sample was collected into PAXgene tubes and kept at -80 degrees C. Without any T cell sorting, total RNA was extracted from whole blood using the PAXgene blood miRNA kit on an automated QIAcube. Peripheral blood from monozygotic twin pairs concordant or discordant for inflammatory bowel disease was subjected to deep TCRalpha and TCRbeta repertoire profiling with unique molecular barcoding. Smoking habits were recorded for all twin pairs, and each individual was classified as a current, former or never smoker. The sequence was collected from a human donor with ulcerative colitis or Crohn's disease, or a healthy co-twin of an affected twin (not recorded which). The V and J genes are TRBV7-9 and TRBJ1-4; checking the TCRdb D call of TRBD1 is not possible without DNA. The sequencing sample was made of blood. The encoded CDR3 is CASSRPGTGNEKLFF.